A single sample gave rise to the 18 T cell receptor beta chains below, sequenced in a study of shared T cell receptors in the human thymus. Using immunoSEQ multiplex PCR, the repertoire was profiled, and TCRdb retains in-frame clones only, with some absent. The table includes about 380,000 clones, around 95% detected once. The sample was thymocytes. Receptors were obtained from a human donor.

The rearrangement joins TRBV5-1 to TRBJ2-5; D not resolved. The length of the CDR3 is 13 residues. Trimming pared 3 bases from V and 1 base from J, leaving 7 bases between. Germline assignment: CDR1 SGHRS and CDR2 YFSETQ. CDR3 protein: CASSSITQETQYF. CDR3 nucleotides: TGCGCCAGCAGCTCGATCACCCAAGAGACCCAGTACTTC.

The V call is TRBV19, the J call TRBJ2-5, with 8 bases identical to TRBD1. The CDR3 totals 14 residues. Germline V lookup: CDR1 LNHDA, CDR2 SQIVND (reference sequence). The J segment lost 4 bases and the V segment lost 7 bases, leaving 8 bases of the junction unmatched. DNA of the CDR3: TGTGCCAGTACCCCCCCAGGGGGCGGAGAGACCCAGTACTTC. Amino acid sequence: CASTPPGGGETQYF.

The V and J genes are TRBV19 and TRBJ2-2, with D possibly TRBD2 on 6 matching bases. With 4 bases removed from V and 4 bases from J, the gap between germline ends came to 16 bases. Germline lookup yields CDR1 LNHDA and CDR2 SQIVND (reference sequence). The CDR3 is 16 amino acids. The CDR3 DNA reads TGTGCCAGTAGTAACTTGGGGGGACGGTTCACCGGGGAGCTGTTTTTT. Its protein is CASSNLGGRFTGELFF.

The rearrangement links TRBV4-1 to TRBJ2-5; D ambiguous. Looked up from germline, CDR1 is MGHRA and CDR2 is YSYEKL. This CDR3 spans 13 amino acids. V was trimmed by 3 bases and J by 4 bases, leaving 9 bases between them. CDR3 amino acids: CASSHKVLETQYF. The CDR3 nucleotides read TGCGCCAGCAGCCACAAGGTGCTAGAGACCCAGTACTTC.

The gene calls are TRBV2 and TRBJ1-4; a weak D match, TRBD1 (6 bases). In germline, CDR1 is SNHLY, CDR2 FYNNEI. This CDR3 has 14 residues. Trimming stripped 6 bases from V and 8 bases from J, with 16 bases between. CDR3 DNA: TGTGCCAGCAGGGAACAGGGCGTCGGGGAAAAACTGTTTTTT. The encoded protein is CASREQGVGEKLFF.

The chain joins TRBV28 to TRBJ1-1; D possibly corresponds to TRBD1 (5 bases). Germline V gene data show CDR1 as MDHEN and CDR2 as SYDVKM. Trimming removed 6 bases from V and 0 bases from J, with 11 bases in between. This CDR3 region has 14 residues. The CDR3 sequence is CASRPTGMNTEAFF. CDR3 in DNA: TGTGCCAGCAGGCCAACAGGTATGAACACTGAAGCTTTCTTT.

As DNA, the CDR3 is TGTGCCTGGGGTGAGATGAACACTGAAGCTTTCTTT. Translation gives CAWGEMNTEAFF. The J gene is TRBJ1-1, the V gene TRBV6-6, with D hard to call. CDR1 and CDR2 (germline): MNHNY, SVGAGI (reference sequence). Trimming stripped 11 bases from V and 0 bases from J, with 10 bases between. The CDR3 extends over 12 amino acids.

The chain is built from TRBV28 and TRBJ2-7; tentative D call: TRBD1 (6 bases). CDR1 is MDHEN and CDR2 is SYDVKM in the germline V gene. The CDR3 is 16 residues long. The germline V and J ends were trimmed by 4 bases and 4 bases, with 20 bases remaining between them. The CDR3 spells CASSSTRGKVGYEQYF. The CDR3 nucleotides are TGTGCCAGCAGTTCCACCAGGGGCAAGGTTGGGTACGAGCAGTACTTC. The full variable domain, rest sourced from reference TRBV28 and TRBJ2-7, is DVKVTQSSRYLVKRTGEKVFLECVQDMDHENMFWYRQDPGLGLRLIYFSYDVKMKEKGDIPEGYSVSREKKERFSLILESASTNQTSMYLCASSSTRGKVGYEQYFGPGTRLTVT.

The chain joins TRBV25-1 to TRBJ1-2; D is uncertain. Germline assignment: CDR1 MGHDK and CDR2 SYGVNS. V was pared by 8 bases and J by 7 bases, with 11 bases between. The CDR3 has 11 residues. CDR3 in DNA: TGTGCCAGCGTCGGAGTTGGTGGCTACACCTTC. This translates into CASVGVGGYTF.

The chain has TRBV14 and TRBJ1-1, with unresolved D. CDR1 SGHDN and CDR2 FVKESK come from the germline V gene. V was cut by 1 base and J by 5 bases, with 8 bases left in between. The CDR3 sequence is 13 residues long. CDR3 coding DNA: TGTGCCAGCAGCCAAGGCATGAGGACTGAAGCTTTCTTT. It yields the protein CASSQGMRTEAFF. Complete variable domain (other parts from reference TRBV14 and TRBJ1-1): EAGVTQFPSHSVIEKGQTVTLRCDPISGHDNLYWYRRVMGKEIKFLLHFVKESKQDESGMPNNRFLAERTGGTYSTLKVQPAELEDSGVYFCASSQGMRTEAFFGQGTRLTVV.

The V and J genes are TRBV15 and TRBJ2-3, with D possibly being TRBD2 (6 bases). Trimming cost V 0 bases and J 4 bases, with 11 bases left between them. CDR3 length: 15 amino acids. CDR1 LNHNV and CDR2 YYDKDF come from the germline V gene (reference sequence). CDR3 loop: CATSRDKGTPDTQYF. The CDR3 DNA reads TGTGCCACCAGCAGAGATAAGGGGACTCCAGATACGCAGTATTTT.

The CDR3 region has the DNA TGTGCCTGGATATCGGGGCAGATAGACACTGAAGCTTTCTTT. Translation gives CAWISGQIDTEAFF. The rearrangement links TRBV30 to TRBJ1-1, with D possibly matching TRBD1 (5 bases). The germline V gene encodes CDR1 GTSNPN and CDR2 SVGIG (reference sequence). There are 14 residues in the CDR3. Trimming removed 4 bases at V and 3 bases at J, with 15 bases between.

The chain uses TRBV7-8 and TRBJ2-4, with 7 bases lining up with TRBD1. Germline V gives CDR1 SGHVS, CDR2 FQNEAQ. V dropped 4 bases and J dropped 0; count of bases not matched to a gene: 12. The CDR3 length is 18 residues. Written as DNA, the CDR3 is TGTGCCAGCAGCTCTTGGACAGGCCCCTTTCTAGCCAAAAACATTCAGTACTTC. Its translation is CASSSWTGPFLAKNIQYF.

The genes are TRBV29-1 and TRBJ2-6, with D unclear. There are 14 residues in the CDR3. Germline assignment: CDR1 SQVTM and CDR2 ANQGSEA. Trimming stripped 4 bases from V and 2 bases from J, with 9 bases between. The DNA of the CDR3 is TGCAGCGTTGTCGGATATGCTGGGGCCAACGTCCTGACTTTC. This encodes CSVVGYAGANVLTF.

The chain recombines TRBV5-1 with TRBJ2-7, with TRBD2 matching 11 bases. This CDR3 region has 15 residues. V lost 4 bases and J lost 4; bases outside the gene matches: 7. In germline, CDR1 is SGHRS, CDR2 YFSETQ. The CDR3 region is CASSRDRLAGYEQYF. In nucleotides, the CDR3 is TGCGCCAGCAGCCGGGACCGACTAGCGGGGTACGAGCAGTACTTC.

This chain uses TRBV15 with TRBJ1-1; no clear D gene. V gave up 0 bases and J gave up 0 bases, with 17 bases separating them. The length of the CDR3 is 18 residues. Germline values: CDR1 LNHNV, CDR2 YYDKDF (reference sequence). The DNA for the CDR3 is TGTGCCACCAGCAGAGAAGCGATAGAAACTACAGTGAACACTGAAGCTTTCTTT. Translation gives CATSREAIETTVNTEAFF.

This chain uses TRBV19 with TRBJ2-7; D gene uncertain. From germline, CDR1 is LNHDA and CDR2 SQIVND (reference sequence). The CDR3 loop spans 14 amino acids. Trimming shortened V by 8 bases and J by 5 bases, and 19 bases separated the two germline ends. CDR3 sequence reads: CASAGLAASHEQYF. DNA for the CDR3: TGTGCCAGTGCCGGGTTAGCAGCTTCCCACGAGCAGTACTTC.

V and J are TRBV30 and TRBJ2-5; D gene uncertain. Germline assignment: CDR1 GTSNPN and CDR2 SVGIG (reference sequence). The CDR3 spans 16 residues. V lost 2 bases and J lost 5, with 21 bases in between. CDR3 region: CAWSSPPLVGWETQYF. The CDR3 coding sequence is TGTGCCTGGAGTTCCCCCCCGCTAGTTGGGTGGGAGACCCAGTACTTC.